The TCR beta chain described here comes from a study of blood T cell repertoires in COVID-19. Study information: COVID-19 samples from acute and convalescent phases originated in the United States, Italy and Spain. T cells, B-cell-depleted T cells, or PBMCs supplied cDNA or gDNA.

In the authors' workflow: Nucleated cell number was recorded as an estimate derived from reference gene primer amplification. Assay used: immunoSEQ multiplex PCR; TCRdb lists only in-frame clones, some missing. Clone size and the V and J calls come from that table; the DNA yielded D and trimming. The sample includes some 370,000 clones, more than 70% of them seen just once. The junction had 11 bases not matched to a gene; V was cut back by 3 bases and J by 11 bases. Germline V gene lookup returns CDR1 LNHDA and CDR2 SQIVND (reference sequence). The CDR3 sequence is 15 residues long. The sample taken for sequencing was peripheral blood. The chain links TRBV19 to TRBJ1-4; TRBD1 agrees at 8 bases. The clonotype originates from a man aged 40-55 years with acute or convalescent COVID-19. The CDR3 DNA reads TGTGCCAGTAGTATGTCCCCAACAGGGGGAGGGAAACTGTTTTTT. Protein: CASSMSPTGGGKLFF.